This T cell receptor beta chain derives from a study of blood T cell repertoires in COVID-19. Study as a whole: Researchers got acute and convalescent COVID-19 samples from the United States, Italy and Spain. Sources were T cells, B-cell-depleted T cells, or PBMCs; the material itself was cDNA or gDNA.

In the study's own analysis: From reference gene primer amplification, estimates of nucleated cell counts were derived. This table comes from immunoSEQ multiplex PCR, and its TCRdb copy is limited to in-frame clones, with some not included. The V and J calls and clone size come from that table; D and trimming were worked out from the DNA. The sample includes under 350,000 clones, around 85% of them seen just once. Trimming took off 2 bases at V and 0 bases at J, with 11 bases between the two ends. The CDR3 totals 15 residues. Germline CDR1 is SGHDT and CDR2 is YYEEEE. The clonotype originates from a woman in her sixties or seventies with acute or convalescent COVID-19. The chain recombines TRBV5-6 with TRBJ1-1, with D perhaps matching TRBD1 (5 bases). Sample: peripheral blood. The CDR3 reads CASSFEQAVNTEAFF. The CDR3, as DNA: TGTGCCAGCAGCTTCGAACAGGCTGTGAACACTGAAGCTTTCTTT.